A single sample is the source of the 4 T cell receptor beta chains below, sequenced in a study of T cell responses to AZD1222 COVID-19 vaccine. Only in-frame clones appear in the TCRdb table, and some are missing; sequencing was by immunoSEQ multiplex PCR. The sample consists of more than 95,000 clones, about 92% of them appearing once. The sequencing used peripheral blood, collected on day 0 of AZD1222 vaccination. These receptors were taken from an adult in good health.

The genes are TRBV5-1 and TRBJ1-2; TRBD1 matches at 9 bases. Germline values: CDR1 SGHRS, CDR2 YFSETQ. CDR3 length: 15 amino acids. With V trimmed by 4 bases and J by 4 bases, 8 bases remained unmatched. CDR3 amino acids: CASSASGTGIYGYTF. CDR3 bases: TGCGCCAGCAGCGCCTCCGGGACAGGGATCTATGGCTACACCTTC. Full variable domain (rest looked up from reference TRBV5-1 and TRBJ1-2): KAGVTQTPRYLIKTRGQQVTLSCSPISGHRSVSWYQQTPGQGLQFLFEYFSETQRNKGNFPGRFSGRQFSNSRSEMNVSTLELGDSALYLCASSASGTGIYGYTFGSGTRLTVV.

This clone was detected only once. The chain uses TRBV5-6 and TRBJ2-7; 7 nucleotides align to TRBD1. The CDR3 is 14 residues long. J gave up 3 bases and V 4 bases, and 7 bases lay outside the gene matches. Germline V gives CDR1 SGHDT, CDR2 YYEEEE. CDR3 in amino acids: CASSVRQGIYEQYF. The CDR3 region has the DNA TGTGCCAGCAGCGTAAGACAGGGAATCTACGAGCAGTACTTC. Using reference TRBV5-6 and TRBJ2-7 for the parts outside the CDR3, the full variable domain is DAGVTQSPTHLIKTRGQQVTLRCSPKSGHDTVSWYQQALGQGPQFIFQYYEEEERQRGNFPDRFSGHQFPNYSSELNVNALLLGDSALYLCASSVRQGIYEQYFGPGTRLTVT.

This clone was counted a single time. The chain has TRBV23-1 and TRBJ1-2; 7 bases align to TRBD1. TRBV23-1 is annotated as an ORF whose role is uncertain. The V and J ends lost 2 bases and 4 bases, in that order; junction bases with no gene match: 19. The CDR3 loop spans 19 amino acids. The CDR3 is CASSQHHRGGLYGSYGYTF. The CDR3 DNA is TGCGCCAGCAGTCAACACCACAGGGGAGGTTTGTATGGTTCCTATGGCTACACCTTC.

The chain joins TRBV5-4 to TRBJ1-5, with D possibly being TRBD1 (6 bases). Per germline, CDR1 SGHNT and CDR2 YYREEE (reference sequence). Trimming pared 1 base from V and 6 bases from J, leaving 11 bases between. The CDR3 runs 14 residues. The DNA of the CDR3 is TGTGCCAGCAGCTTGTGGGGGGGCAGTCAGCCCCAGCATTTT. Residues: CASSLWGGSQPQHF.